This TCR beta chain was captured by sequencing in a study of technical replicates of blood from several donors. This table comes from immunoSEQ multiplex PCR, and its TCRdb copy is limited to in-frame clones, with some not included. The sample consists of about 83,000 clones, approximately 96% of them appearing once. Germline CDR1 is KGHSH and CDR2 is LQKENI. The CDR3 extends over 13 amino acids. With 2 bases removed from V and 10 bases from J, the gap between germline ends came to 14 bases. This clone appeared a few times. The receptor comes from a human donor in good health. This rearrangement joins TRBV18 to TRBJ1-2; D unclear. Sequenced input: T cells isolated from PBMCs. CDR3 nucleotides: TGTGCCAGCTCACCAAGTGGGCTCGGAAACTACACCTTC. This gives the protein CASSPSGLGNYTF. The full variable domain, completed using reference TRBV18 and TRBJ1-2, is NAGVMQNPRHLVRRRGQEARLRCSPMKGHSHVYWYRQLPEEGLKFMVYLQKENIIDESGMPKERFSAEFPKEGPSILRIQQVVRGDSAAYFCASSPSGLGNYTFGSGTRLTVV.